Listed here are 23 T cell receptor beta chains from one sample, sequenced in a study of blood T cell repertoires in COVID-19. Profiled with immunoSEQ multiplex PCR; TCRdb holds only in-frame clones, not every one. The table lists about 210,000 clones, over 70% of them singletons. Sequencing was carried out using peripheral blood. The receptor source for this set is a woman aged 45-65 years with acute or convalescent COVID-19.

This chain's CDR3 is CASSGDRGQLTGATEAFF. CDR3 bases: TGTGCCAGCAGTGGGGATCGGGGACAGTTAACAGGGGCCACTGAAGCTTTCTTT. The chain links TRBV6-1 to TRBJ1-1; 7 nucleotides align to TRBD1. This CDR3 region has 18 residues. Per the germline V gene, CDR1 is MNHNS and CDR2 is SASEGT. The J segment lost 4 bases and the V segment lost 4 bases, leaving 18 bases of the junction unmatched.

CDR3 coding DNA: TGTGCCAGCAGCGTAGGTGGCGCGGATTTGAGCGGGGAGCTGTTTTTT. Residues: CASSVGGADLSGELFF. V usage is TRBV9 and J usage is TRBJ2-2; D is unclear. This CDR3 region has 16 residues. CDR1 SGDLS and CDR2 YYNGEE come from the germline V gene. V shed 0 bases and J shed 7 bases, with 16 bases lying between them.

This chain links TRBV28 with TRBJ1-1, with D maybe TRBD1 (6 bases). Germline-derived CDR1 and CDR2 are MDHEN and SYDVKM. There are 14 residues in the CDR3. The V end lost 4 bases, the J end lost 10 bases, and 19 bases lay between the germline ends. DNA of the CDR3: TGTGCCAGCAGTTCCGGGGGGGGCCGCAGGGGAGCTTTCTTT. Protein sequence: CASSSGGGRRGAFF. The full variable domain, in which reference TRBV28 and TRBJ1-1 provide the parts outside the CDR3, is DVKVTQSSRYLVKRTGEKVFLECVQDMDHENMFWYRQDPGLGLRLIYFSYDVKMKEKGDIPEGYSVSREKKERFSLILESASTNQTSMYLCASSSGGGRRGAFFGQGTRLTVV.

The chain is built from TRBV19 and TRBJ2-2, with 7 bases aligning to TRBD2. Germline V lookup: CDR1 LNHDA, CDR2 SQIVND (reference sequence). Trimming at V came to 11 bases and at J to 6 bases, leaving 15 bases not matched to a gene. This CDR3 spans 15 amino acids. CDR3 loop: CASESGRANAGELFF. DNA of the CDR3: TGTGCCTCCGAGAGTGGGAGGGCCAATGCCGGGGAGCTGTTTTTT.

The rearrangement uses TRBV7-9 and TRBJ2-7; possibly TRBD2 for D (5 bases). The CDR3 is made up of 14 amino acids. Germline CDR1 is SEHNR and CDR2 is FQNEAQ (reference sequence). Trimming pared 5 bases from V and 0 bases from J, leaving 11 bases between. CDR3 loop: CASSLGLASYEQYF. The CDR3 DNA is TGTGCCAGCAGCCTTGGCCTAGCCTCCTACGAGCAGTACTTC.

This clone was detected only a few times. V and J are TRBV5-1 and TRBJ2-1; the match to TRBD2 covers 11 bases. The CDR3 is made up of 17 amino acids. After removal of 3 bases from V and 4 bases from J, the junction contained 9 bases not matched to a gene. Germline CDR1 and CDR2: SGHRS and YFSETQ. This CDR3 is CASSSHPTSGGYNEQFF. Here the CDR3 DNA reads TGCGCCAGCAGCTCGCACCCAACTAGCGGGGGTTACAATGAGCAGTTCTTC.

V usage is TRBV9 and J usage is TRBJ1-1; D unclear. The CDR3 is made up of 14 amino acids. CDR1 is SGDLS, CDR2 YYNGEE, per germline. V was clipped by 4 bases and J by 5 bases, with 15 bases between them. In DNA form, the CDR3 reads TGTGCCAGCAGCCCATGGGCAGGAGGGACTGAAGCTTTCTTT. Its protein is CASSPWAGGTEAFF.

In this sample, this clone turned up a few times. V usage is TRBV20-1 and J usage is TRBJ2-1, with D possibly being TRBD2 (5 bases). The CDR3 totals 16 residues. V lost 3 bases to trimming and J lost 2 bases, with 17 bases between them. Germline V lookup: CDR1 DFQATT, CDR2 SNEGSKA (reference sequence). The CDR3 DNA sequence: TGCAGTGCTAGTCGGACGGGAACGAGGGCCTACAATGAGCAGTTCTTC. Translated: CSASRTGTRAYNEQFF.

The genes are TRBV7-6 and TRBJ2-2; D possibly corresponds to TRBD1 (7 bases). Germline-derived CDR1 and CDR2 are SGHVS and FNYEAQ. V shed 0 bases and J shed 0 bases, with 11 bases lying between them. The CDR3 contains 17 residues. CDR3 in amino acids: CASSLARDRTNTGELFF. Written as DNA, the CDR3 is TGTGCCAGCAGCTTAGCGCGGGACAGAACGAACACCGGGGAGCTGTTTTTT. The variable domain in full, with the rest retrieved from reference TRBV7-6 and TRBJ2-2, is GAGVSQSPRYKVTKRGQDVALRCDPISGHVSLYWYRQALGQGPEFLTYFNYEAQQDKSGLPNDRFSAERPEGSISTLTIQRTEQRDSAMYRCASSLARDRTNTGELFFGEGSRLTVL.

This clone was found once. CDR3 sequence (DNA): TGTGCTAGTGGTTTTTACAGGACCACCTCCAACACTGAAGCTTTCTTT. Translation: CASGFYRTTSNTEAFF. This chain connects TRBV12-5 to TRBJ1-1, with D tentatively TRBD1 (5 bases). Per germline, CDR1 LGHNT and CDR2 FRNRAP. This CDR3 is built from 16 residues. Trimming shortened V by 3 bases and J by 2 bases, and 16 bases separated the two germline ends. The full variable domain, in which reference TRBV12-5 and TRBJ1-1 provide the parts outside the CDR3, is DARVTQTPRHKVTEMGQEVTMRCQPILGHNTVFWYRQTMMQGLELLAYFRNRAPLDDSGMPKDRFSAEMPDATLATLKIQPSEPRDSAVYFCASGFYRTTSNTEAFFGQGTRLTVV.

As regards this clone: Other DNA sequences from this sample encode an identical CDR3 as well. The chain links TRBV27 to TRBJ2-7; a possible D gene is TRBD1 (5 bases). V gave up 3 bases and J gave up 4 bases, with 10 bases separating them. Germline V gene sequence: CDR1 MNHEY, CDR2 SMNVEV (reference sequence). The CDR3 length is 13 residues. Here the CDR3 reads CASSFGQGYEQYF. As DNA, the CDR3 is TGTGCCAGCAGTTTCGGGCAGGGTTACGAGCAGTACTTC.

The chain links TRBV7-8 to TRBJ2-3; unclear D gene. CDR1 is SGHVS and CDR2 is FQNEAQ in the germline V gene. The CDR3 has 16 residues. The V end was cut by 1 base, the J end by 2 bases, with 13 bases between. In DNA form, the CDR3 reads TGTGCCAGCAGCTTAGTTTCAGGCGAGCACACAGATACGCAGTATTTT. Translated, it gives CASSLVSGEHTDTQYF.

Only a few counts were recorded for this clone. The chain has TRBV19 and TRBJ2-7; TRBD2 matches 8 bases. Germline-derived CDR1 and CDR2 are LNHDA and SQIVND (reference sequence). There are 12 residues in the CDR3. The V segment lost 3 bases and the J segment 7 bases; nucleotides outside the gene matches: 2. The CDR3 bases are TGTGCCAGTAGTATTAAGCGGGAGGAGCAGTACTTC. Its protein product is CASSIKREEQYF.

The chain recombines TRBV11-1 with TRBJ1-2; a possible D gene is TRBD1 (6 bases). The germline V and J ends were trimmed by 3 bases and 6 bases, with 11 bases remaining between them. Germline V gene lookup returns CDR1 SGHAT and CDR2 FQDESV (reference sequence). The CDR3 has 13 residues. The CDR3 nucleotides read TGTGCCAGCAGCTTCACCGGGACAAATGGCTACACCTTC. Encoded protein: CASSFTGTNGYTF.

The chain links TRBV6-6 to TRBJ2-7; 7 nucleotides match TRBD1. The V gene end was trimmed by 6 bases and the J gene end by 3 bases; junction bases not matched to a gene: 5. The CDR3 runs 13 residues. Germline V gives CDR1 MNHNY, CDR2 SVGAGI (reference sequence). CDR3 coding DNA: TGTGCCAGCAGACAGGGGATTAACTACGAGCAGTACTTC. The encoded protein is CASRQGINYEQYF.

J is TRBJ1-3 and V is TRBV9; no clear D gene. Per germline, CDR1 SGDLS and CDR2 YYNGEE. This CDR3 spans 15 amino acids. The V end lost 0 bases, the J end lost 3 bases, and 10 bases lay between the germline ends. CDR3 residues: CASSVGASSGNTIYF. The CDR3, as DNA: TGTGCCAGCAGCGTAGGGGCCAGTAGTGGAAACACCATATATTTT.

This chain links TRBV11-3 with TRBJ2-3; 7 bases fit TRBD2. CDR1 and CDR2 (germline): SGHNT, YENEEA. This CDR3 region has 15 residues. The J segment lost 4 bases and the V segment lost 1 base, leaving 5 bases of the junction unmatched. DNA for the CDR3: TGTGCCAGCAGCTTAGGGGGGAGGGTCGCAGATACGCAGTATTTT. Translating it yields CASSLGGRVADTQYF.

The chain joins TRBV27 to TRBJ2-1, with TRBD2 matching over 9 bases. CDR1 is MNHEY and CDR2 is SMNVEV in the germline V gene (reference sequence). The CDR3 runs 14 residues. V gave up 5 bases and J gave up 7 bases; unmatched junction bases: 6. The CDR3 region has the DNA TGTGCCAGCAGTATTAGCGGGAGTAGGAATGAGCAGTTCTTC. This encodes CASSISGSRNEQFF.

This rearrangement joins TRBV14 to TRBJ2-1; TRBD2 aligns across 11 bases. The CDR3 length is 16 residues. Trimming removed 4 bases from V and 4 bases from J; junction bases left unmatched: 6. The germline V gene encodes CDR1 SGHDN and CDR2 FVKESK. CDR3 DNA: TGTGCCAGCAGCCGACCCGGGACTAGCGGATACAATGAGCAGTTCTTC. Its protein is CASSRPGTSGYNEQFF.

This CDR3 reads CASSSSRRETQYF. For the CDR3, the DNA is TGTGCCAGCAGTAGTTCTAGAAGGGAGACCCAGTACTTC. The chain links TRBV2 to TRBJ2-5; D is undetermined. The CDR3 runs to 13 residues. Germline loops: CDR1 SNHLY, CDR2 FYNNEI. Trimming left V 5 bases short and J 5 bases short, with 12 bases between.

The J gene is TRBJ1-2, the V gene TRBV19; the D gene is possibly TRBD1 (5 bases). There are 14 residues in the CDR3. Between the trimmed V and J ends, which lost 7 bases and 6 bases, there was a span of 18 bases. Per the germline V gene, CDR1 is LNHDA and CDR2 is SQIVND (reference sequence). The CDR3 sequence is CASNRREGRDGYTF. The DNA of the CDR3 is TGTGCCAGTAATCGCAGGGAGGGGAGGGATGGCTACACCTTC.

V and J are TRBV6-1 and TRBJ1-2; D perhaps matches TRBD1 (5 bases). Trimming cost V 2 bases and J 0 bases, with 10 bases left between them. The germline CDR1 and CDR2 sequences are MNHNS and SASEGT. This CDR3 has 15 amino acids. The CDR3 protein is CASSELTGPNYGYTF. The CDR3 DNA reads TGTGCCAGCAGTGAACTTACAGGCCCTAACTATGGCTACACCTTC.

The rearrangement joins TRBV19 to TRBJ2-2; 9 bases are shared with TRBD1. Per germline, CDR1 LNHDA and CDR2 SQIVND (reference sequence). The junction had 6 bases not matched to a gene; V was cut back by 0 bases and J by 4 bases. The CDR3 contains 17 residues. The CDR3 DNA reads TGTGCCAGTAGTATAGAGTCGACAGGGGGAGGCACCGGGGAGCTGTTTTTT. Protein sequence: CASSIESTGGGTGELFF.